The TCR beta chain described here comes from a study of regulatory T cells in long-lasting Graves disease. Overall study results and limits: Authors noted too few samples as a limitation. Compared with new cases, persistent Graves' patients showed reduced TCR diversity.

In building TCR beta libraries, iRepertoire HTBI primers were used together with Arm-PCR of CDR3 regions. TCRdb recomputed calls from the multiplex PCR reads with MiXCR, one row per CDR3 protein. This table holds some 300,000 distinct CDR3 sequences, around 20% found once. Time point described: persistent/refractory GD, antithyroid drugs over 5 years with positive TRAb. The TCR library was prepared using RNA isolated from PBMCs. In each case, Graves' disease was diagnosed per American Thyroid Association guidelines. Collection of peripheral blood (roughly 9.7 milliliters) was done using EDTA tubes. The germline V gene has CDR1 DFQATT and CDR2 SNEGSKA (reference sequence). This CDR3 has 12 residues. Trimming removed 3 bases at V and 5 bases at J, with 7 bases between. A remark on this clonotype: Its antigen remains unidentified.

The sequences come from peripheral blood mononuclear cells (PBMCs), collected when the disease was refractory, from a patient treated with antithyroid drugs. The chain couples TRBV20-1 to TRBJ2-2, with D unresolved. This clonotype was sampled from a female donor with Graves disease. For the CDR3, the DNA is TGCAGTGCTAGTATAGTGACCGGGGAGCTGTTTTTT. This encodes CSASIVTGELFF.